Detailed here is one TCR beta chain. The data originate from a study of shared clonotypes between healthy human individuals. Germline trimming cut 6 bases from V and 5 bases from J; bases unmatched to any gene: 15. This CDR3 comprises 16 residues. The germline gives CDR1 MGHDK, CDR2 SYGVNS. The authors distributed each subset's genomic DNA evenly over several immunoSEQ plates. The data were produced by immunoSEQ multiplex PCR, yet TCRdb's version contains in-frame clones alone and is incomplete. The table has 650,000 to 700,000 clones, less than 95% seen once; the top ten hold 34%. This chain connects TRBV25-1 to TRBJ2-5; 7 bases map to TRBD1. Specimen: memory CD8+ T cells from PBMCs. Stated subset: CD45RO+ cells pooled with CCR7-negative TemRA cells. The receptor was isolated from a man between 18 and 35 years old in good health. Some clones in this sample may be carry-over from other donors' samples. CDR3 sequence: CASRKTTGWGSETQYF. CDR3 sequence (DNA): TGTGCCAGCAGAAAAACGACAGGGTGGGGATCCGAGACCCAGTACTTC.